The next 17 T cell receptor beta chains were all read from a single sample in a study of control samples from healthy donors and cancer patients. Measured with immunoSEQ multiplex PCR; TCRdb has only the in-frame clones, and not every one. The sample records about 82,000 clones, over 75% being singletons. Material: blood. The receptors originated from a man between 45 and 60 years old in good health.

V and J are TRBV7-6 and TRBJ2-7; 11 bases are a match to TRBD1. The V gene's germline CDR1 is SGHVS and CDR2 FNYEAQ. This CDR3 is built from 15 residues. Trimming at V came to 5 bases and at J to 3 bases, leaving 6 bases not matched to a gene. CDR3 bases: TGTGCCAGCAGCGGGCGCGGGACAGGGGGCTACGAGCAGTACTTC. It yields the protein CASSGRGTGGYEQYF.

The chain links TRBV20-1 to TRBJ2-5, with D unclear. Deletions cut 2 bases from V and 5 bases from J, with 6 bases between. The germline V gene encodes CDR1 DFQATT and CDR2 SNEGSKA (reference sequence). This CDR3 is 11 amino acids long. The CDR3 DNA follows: TGCAGTGCTAGACTGACTGAGACCCAGTACTTC. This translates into CSARLTETQYF.

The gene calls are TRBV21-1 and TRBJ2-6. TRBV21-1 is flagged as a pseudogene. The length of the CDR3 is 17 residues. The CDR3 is CASSRRRFRSGANVLTF. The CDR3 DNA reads TGTGCCAGCAGCCGACGAAGGTTCCGCTCTGGGGCCAACGTCCTGACTTTC.

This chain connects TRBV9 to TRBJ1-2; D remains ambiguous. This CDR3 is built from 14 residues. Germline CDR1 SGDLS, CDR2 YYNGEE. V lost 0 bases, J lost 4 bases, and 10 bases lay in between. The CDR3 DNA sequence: TGTGCCAGCAGCGTAGAGGTAGGATTCTATGGCTACACCTTC. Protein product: CASSVEVGFYGYTF.

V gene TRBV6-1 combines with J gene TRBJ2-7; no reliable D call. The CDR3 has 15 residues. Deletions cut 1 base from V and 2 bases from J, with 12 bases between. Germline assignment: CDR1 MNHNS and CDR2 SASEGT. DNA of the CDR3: TGTGCCAGCAGTGAAGTAGTCGTAAGTGCCTACGAGCAGTACTTC. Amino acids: CASSEVVVSAYEQYF.

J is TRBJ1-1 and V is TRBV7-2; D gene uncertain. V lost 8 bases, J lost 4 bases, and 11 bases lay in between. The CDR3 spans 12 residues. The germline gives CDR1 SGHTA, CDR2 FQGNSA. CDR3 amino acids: CASGPMGTEAFF. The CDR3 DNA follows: TGTGCCAGCGGCCCGATGGGCACTGAAGCTTTCTTT.

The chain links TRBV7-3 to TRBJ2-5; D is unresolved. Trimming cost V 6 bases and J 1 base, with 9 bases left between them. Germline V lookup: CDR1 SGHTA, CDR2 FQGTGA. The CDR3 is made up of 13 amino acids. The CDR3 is CASRAFSQETQYF. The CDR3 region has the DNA TGTGCCAGCAGGGCCTTTTCCCAAGAGACCCAGTACTTC.

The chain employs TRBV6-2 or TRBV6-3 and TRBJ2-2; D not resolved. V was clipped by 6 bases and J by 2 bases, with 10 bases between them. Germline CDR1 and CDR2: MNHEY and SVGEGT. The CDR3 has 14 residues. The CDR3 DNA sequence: TGTGCCAGCAGCCCTAGACTCAACACCGGGGAGCTGTTTTTT. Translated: CASSPRLNTGELFF.

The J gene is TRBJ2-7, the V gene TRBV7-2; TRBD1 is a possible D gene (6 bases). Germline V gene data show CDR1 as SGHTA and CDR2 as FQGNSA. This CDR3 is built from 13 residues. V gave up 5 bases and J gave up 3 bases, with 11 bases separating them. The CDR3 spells CASSDRQVYEQYF. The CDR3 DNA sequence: TGTGCCAGCAGCGACAGACAGGTCTACGAGCAGTACTTC.

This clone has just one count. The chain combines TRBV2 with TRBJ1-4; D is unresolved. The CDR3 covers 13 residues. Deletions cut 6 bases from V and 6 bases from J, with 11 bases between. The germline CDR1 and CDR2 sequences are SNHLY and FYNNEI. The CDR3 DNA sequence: TGTGCCAGCAGGGAACAGATGGATGAAAAACTGTTTTTT. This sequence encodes CASREQMDEKLFF.

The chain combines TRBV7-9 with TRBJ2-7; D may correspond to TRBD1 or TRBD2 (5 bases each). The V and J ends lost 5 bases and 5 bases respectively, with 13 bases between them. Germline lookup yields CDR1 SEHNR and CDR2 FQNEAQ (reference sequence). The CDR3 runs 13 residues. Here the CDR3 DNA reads TGTGCCAGCAGCCCTCCCAGGGACCACGAGCAGTACTTC. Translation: CASSPPRDHEQYF. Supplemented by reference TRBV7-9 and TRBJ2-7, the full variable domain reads DTGVSQNPRHKITKRGQNVTFRCDPISEHNRLYWYRQTLGQGPEFLTYFQNEAQLEKSRLLSDRFSAERPKGSFSTLEIQRTEQGDSAMYLCASSPPRDHEQYFGPGTRLTVT.

The CDR3 coding sequence is TGTGCCAGCCGAAGAGGGGCCGCTGGAAACACCATATATTTT. Translating it yields CASRRGAAGNTIYF. The chain combines TRBV14 with TRBJ1-3, with D perhaps matching TRBD1 (5 bases). The CDR3 runs 14 residues. V was clipped by 8 bases and J by 2 bases, with 13 bases between them. Germline V lookup: CDR1 SGHDN, CDR2 FVKESK. Full variable domain (outside the CDR3, taken from reference TRBV14 and TRBJ1-3): EAGVTQFPSHSVIEKGQTVTLRCDPISGHDNLYWYRRVMGKEIKFLLHFVKESKQDESGMPNNRFLAERTGGTYSTLKVQPAELEDSGVYFCASRRGAAGNTIYFGEGSWLTVV.

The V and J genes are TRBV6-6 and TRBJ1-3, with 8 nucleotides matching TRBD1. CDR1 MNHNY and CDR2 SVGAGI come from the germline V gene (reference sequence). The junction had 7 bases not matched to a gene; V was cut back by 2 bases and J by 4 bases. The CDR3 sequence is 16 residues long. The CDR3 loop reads CASSYIAGGRGNTIYF. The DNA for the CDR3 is TGTGCCAGCAGTTACATAGCAGGGGGCCGGGGAAACACCATATATTTT.

This CDR3 is CASSYGGARNSPLHF. CDR3 nucleotide sequence: TGTGCCAGCAGTTACGGAGGGGCGAGGAATTCACCCCTCCACTTT. This sequence joins TRBV6-2 or TRBV6-3 and TRBJ1-6; possible D gene TRBD1, 5 bases. The length of the CDR3 is 15 residues. V dropped 2 bases and J dropped 7 bases, with 12 bases sitting between them. Germline V gene sequence: CDR1 MNHEY, CDR2 SVGEGT.

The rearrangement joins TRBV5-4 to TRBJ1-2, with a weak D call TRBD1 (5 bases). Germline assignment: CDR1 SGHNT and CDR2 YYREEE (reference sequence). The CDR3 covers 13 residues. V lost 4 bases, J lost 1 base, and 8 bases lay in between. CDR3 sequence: CASSPDINYGYTF. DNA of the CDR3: TGTGCCAGCAGCCCGGACATTAACTATGGCTACACCTTC.

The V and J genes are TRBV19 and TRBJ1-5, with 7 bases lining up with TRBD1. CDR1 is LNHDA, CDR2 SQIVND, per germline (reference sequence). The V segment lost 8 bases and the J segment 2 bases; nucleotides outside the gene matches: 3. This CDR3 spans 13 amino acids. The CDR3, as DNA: TGTGCCAGTCTTGACAGGGGCAATCAGCCCCAGCATTTT. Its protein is CASLDRGNQPQHF.

The CDR3 DNA sequence: TGTGCCAGTTCGGGAGGGAACTATGGCTACACCTTC. It yields the protein CASSGGNYGYTF. The chain has TRBV27 and TRBJ1-2; no clear D. Trimming removed 9 bases from V and 2 bases from J, with 10 bases in between. The germline CDR1 and CDR2 sequences are MNHEY and SMNVEV (reference sequence). The CDR3 is 12 amino acids.